The T cell receptor (beta chain) under discussion was sequenced for a study of PD-1 and CTLA-4 blockade in melanoma. Generated by immunoSEQ multiplex PCR, the TCRdb table keeps only in-frame clones and is missing some. The repertoire has 23,000 or so clones, 88% of them found once; the top ten carry 7.8%. Germline CDR1 and CDR2: SGHRS and YFSETQ. This CDR3 region has 16 residues. Trimming cost V 4 bases and J 3 bases, with 19 bases left between them. This specimen consisted of CD8+ T cells from peripheral blood, obtained before anti-PD-1 treatment. The TCR was taken from a human donor with melanoma. J is TRBJ1-1 and V is TRBV5-1; D is ambiguous. The CDR3 DNA reads TGCGCCAGCAGCCGAGGGAACCGCGGGGTCGACACTGAAGCTTTCTTT. This codes for CASSRGNRGVDTEAFF.